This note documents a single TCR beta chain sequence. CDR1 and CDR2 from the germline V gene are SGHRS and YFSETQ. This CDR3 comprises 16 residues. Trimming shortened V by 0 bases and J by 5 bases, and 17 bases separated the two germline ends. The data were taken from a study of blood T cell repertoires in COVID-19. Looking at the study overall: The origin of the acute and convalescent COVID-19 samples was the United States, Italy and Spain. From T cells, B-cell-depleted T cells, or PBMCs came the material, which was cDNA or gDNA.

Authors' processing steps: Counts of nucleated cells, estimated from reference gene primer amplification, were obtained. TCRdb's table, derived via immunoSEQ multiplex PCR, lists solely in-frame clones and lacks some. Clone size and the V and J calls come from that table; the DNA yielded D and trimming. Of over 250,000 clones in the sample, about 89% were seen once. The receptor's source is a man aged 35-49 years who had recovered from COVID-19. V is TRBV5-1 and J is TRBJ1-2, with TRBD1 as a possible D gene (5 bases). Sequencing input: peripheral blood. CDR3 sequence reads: CASSLEGAALGYGYTF. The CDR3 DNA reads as TGCGCCAGCAGCTTGGAAGGGGCAGCTTTAGGTTATGGCTACACCTTC.